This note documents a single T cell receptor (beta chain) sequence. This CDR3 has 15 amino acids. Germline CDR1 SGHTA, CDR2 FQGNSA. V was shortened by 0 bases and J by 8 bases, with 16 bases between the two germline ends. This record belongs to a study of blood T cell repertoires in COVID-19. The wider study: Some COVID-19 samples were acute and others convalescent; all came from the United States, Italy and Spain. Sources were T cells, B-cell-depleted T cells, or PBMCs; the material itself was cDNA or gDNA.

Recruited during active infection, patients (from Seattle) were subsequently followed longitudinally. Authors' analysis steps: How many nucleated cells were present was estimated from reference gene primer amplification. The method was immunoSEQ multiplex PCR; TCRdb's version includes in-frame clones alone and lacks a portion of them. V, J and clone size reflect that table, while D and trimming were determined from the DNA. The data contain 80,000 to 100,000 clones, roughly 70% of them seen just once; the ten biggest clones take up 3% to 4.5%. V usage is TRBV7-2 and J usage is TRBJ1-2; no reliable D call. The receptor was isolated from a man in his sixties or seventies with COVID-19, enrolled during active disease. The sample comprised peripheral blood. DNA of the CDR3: TGTGCCAGCAGCTTAGCGGGAGTGGCCCAAGCGGGCTACACCTTC. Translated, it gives CASSLAGVAQAGYTF. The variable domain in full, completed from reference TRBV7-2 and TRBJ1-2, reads GAGVSQSPSNKVTEKGKDVELRCDPISGHTALYWYRQSLGQGLEFLIYFQGNSAPDKSGLPSDRFSAERTGGSVSTLTIQRTQQEDSAVYLCASSLAGVAQAGYTFGSGTRLTVV.